This T cell receptor (beta chain) came from a study of neurological immune-mediated disorders. Study background: Relapsing-remitting patients made up 31 of the 34 multiple sclerosis patients, and secondary progressive patients made up 3.

Ten or more counts support this clonotype. The CDR3 extends over 15 amino acids. The germline CDR1 and CDR2 sequences are MNHNS and SASEGT. V lost 6 bases and J 4 bases, leaving 17 bases between the germline ends. TCRdb processed the 5' RACE reads anew with MiXCR; each CDR3 protein has one entry. The repertoire holds 120,000 or so distinct CDR3 sequences, with about 3.4% as singletons. The receptor's source is a woman aged 25 to 45 with multiple sclerosis. The genes are TRBV6-1 and TRBJ2-3; TRBD1 is a possible D gene (6 bases). Sequencing was carried out using PBMCs. The CDR3 nucleotides are TGTGCCAGCAGCAGACGGACAGATGGAGCAGATACGCAGTATTTT. Encoded protein: CASSRRTDGADTQYF.